This T cell receptor beta chain was sequenced in a study of CD8+ T cells in alopecia areata. The study, taken as a whole, reports: Patients shared TCRs less clearly than mice did, possibly for HLA-related reasons. Scalp and blood retained many expanded lesional clones during tofacitinib. Tofacitinib significantly brought down scalp clonality and expanded CD8+ clones among top 100.

A remark on this clone: Its specificity is unknown.

RNA extraction was followed by reverse transcription into cDNA, which acted as the sequencing template. The assay was immunoSEQ multiplex PCR, and TCRdb's table has in-frame clones only and misses some. The data hold about 280,000 clones, with roughly 60% observed a single time. CDR3 length equals 15 residues. Germline V gene lookup returns CDR1 SGDLS and CDR2 YYNGEE. V lost 4 bases to trimming and J lost 1 base; unmatched junction nucleotides: 3. Indicated treatment: oral pan-JAK inhibitor, 5-10 mg twice daily. Sorting of PBMCs yielded the CD4+ and CD8+ T cells. The sample consisted of CD4+ T cells sorted from blood, taken at week 24, from a patient treated with tofacitinib. This clonotype was sampled from a human donor with alopecia areata. The V gene is TRBV9, the J gene TRBJ2-5; TRBD1 matches 11 bases. CDR3 sequence: CASSHGQGAQETQYF. DNA for the CDR3: TGTGCCAGCAGCCACGGACAGGGGGCCCAAGAGACCCAGTACTTC.